This record looks at one T cell receptor (beta chain) sequence and its context. No antigen is known for it. These data come from a study of cytomegalovirus exposure and HLA in healthy donors. Findings and caveats of the study: An observed cluster of highly shared sequence variants was recorded as a likely sequencing artifact.

The PCR employed 60 Vbeta primers together with 13 Jbeta primers. Only in-frame clones appear in the TCRdb table, and some are missing; sequencing was by immunoSEQ multiplex PCR. Seen here are 150,000 to 200,000 clones, approximately 85% observed once, and the top ten hold about 10%. This TCR was sampled from a young man in good health and CMV-seropositive. The sequencing sample was made of PBMCs.

The CDR3 reads CASSIRDFRGTDTQYF. The CDR3 region has the DNA TGTGCCAGTAGTATAAGGGACTTCCGCGGCACAGATACGCAGTATTTT. This chain connects TRBV19 to TRBJ2-3, with D perhaps matching TRBD2 (6 bases). The length of the CDR3 is 16 residues. Germline CDR1 is LNHDA and CDR2 is SQIVND (reference sequence). V was clipped by 2 bases and J by 1 base, with 13 bases between them.